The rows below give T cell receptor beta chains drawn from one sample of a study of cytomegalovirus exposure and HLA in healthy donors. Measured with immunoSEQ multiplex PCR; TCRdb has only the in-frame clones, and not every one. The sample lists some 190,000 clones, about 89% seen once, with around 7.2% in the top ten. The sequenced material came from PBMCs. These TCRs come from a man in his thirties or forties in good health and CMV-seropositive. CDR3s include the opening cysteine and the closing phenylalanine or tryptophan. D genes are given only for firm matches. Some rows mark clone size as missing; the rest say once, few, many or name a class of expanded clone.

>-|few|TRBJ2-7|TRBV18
TGTGCCAGCTCACCAGGGGACCGCTACGAGCAGTACTTC
CASSPGDRYEQYF
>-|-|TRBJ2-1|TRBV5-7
TGTGCCAGCAGCTTGGAGGACACCTACAATGAGCAGTTCTTC
CASSLEDTYNEQFF
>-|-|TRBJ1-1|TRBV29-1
TGCAGCGTTTCGGATCGCTACATGAACACTGAAGCTTTCTTT
CSVSDRYMNTEAFF
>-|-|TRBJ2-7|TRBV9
TGTGCCAGCAGCCCAGGGGACTCACGTGGCTCCTACGAGCAGTACTTC
CASSPGDSRGSYEQYF
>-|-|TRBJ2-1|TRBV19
TGTGCCAGTAGCACCGACTTGAGCTCCTACAATGAGCAGTTCTTC
CASSTDLSSYNEQFF
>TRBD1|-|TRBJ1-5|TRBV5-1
TGCGCCAGCAGCTTGGGGACAGGTCCCACTCAGCCCCAGCATTTT
CASSLGTGPTQPQHF
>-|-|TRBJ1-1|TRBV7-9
TGTGCCAGCAGCCCCTCCGTACCTGAAGCTTTCTTT
CASSPSVPEAFF
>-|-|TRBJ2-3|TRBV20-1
TGCAGTGCCGTAAGGACAGATACGCAGTATTTT
CSAVRTDTQYF
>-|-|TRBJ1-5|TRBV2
TGTGCCAGCAGTGACCCTGGACGGTATAGCAATCAGCCCCAGCATTTT
CASSDPGRYSNQPQHF
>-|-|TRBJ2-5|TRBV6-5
TGTGCCAGCAGCCGATCCTTGGCCGGGACCCAGTACTTC
CASSRSLAGTQYF
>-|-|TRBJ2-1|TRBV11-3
TGTGCCAGCAGCTGGAGGGCCTCCTACAATGAGCAGTTCTTC
CASSWRASYNEQFF
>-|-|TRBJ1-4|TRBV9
TGTGCCAGCAGCGAGCAGGGCGGTGAAAAACTGTTTTTT
CASSEQGGEKLFF
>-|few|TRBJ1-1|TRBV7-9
TGTGCCAGCAGCCGTATACAGCAGAACACTGAAGCTTTCTTT
CASSRIQQNTEAFF
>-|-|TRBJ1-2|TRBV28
TGTGCCAGCAGTTTAATGGGGAATGCTGGCTACACCTTC
CASSLMGNAGYTF
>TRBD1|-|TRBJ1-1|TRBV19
TGTGCCAGTACCGACCGGGACAGTCTTTACATGAACACTGAAGCTTTCTTT
CASTDRDSLYMNTEAFF